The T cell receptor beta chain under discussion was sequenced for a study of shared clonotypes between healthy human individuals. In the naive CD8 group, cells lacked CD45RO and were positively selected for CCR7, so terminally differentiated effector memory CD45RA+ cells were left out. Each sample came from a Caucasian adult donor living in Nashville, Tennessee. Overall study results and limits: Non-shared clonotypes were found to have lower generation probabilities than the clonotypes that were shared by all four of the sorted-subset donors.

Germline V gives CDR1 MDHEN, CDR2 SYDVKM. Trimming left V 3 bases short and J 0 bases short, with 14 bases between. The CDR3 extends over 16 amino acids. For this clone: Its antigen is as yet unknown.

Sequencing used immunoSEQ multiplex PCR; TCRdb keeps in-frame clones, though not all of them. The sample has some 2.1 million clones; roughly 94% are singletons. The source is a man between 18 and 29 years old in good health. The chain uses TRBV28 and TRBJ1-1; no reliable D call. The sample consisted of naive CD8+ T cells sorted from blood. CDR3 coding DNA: TGTGCCAGCAGTTTTACCTCAGTGACAATGAACACTGAAGCTTTCTTT. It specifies CASSFTSVTMNTEAFF. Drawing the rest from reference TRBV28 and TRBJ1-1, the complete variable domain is DVKVTQSSRYLVKRTGEKVFLECVQDMDHENMFWYRQDPGLGLRLIYFSYDVKMKEKGDIPEGYSVSREKKERFSLILESASTNQTSMYLCASSFTSVTMNTEAFFGQGTRLTVV.